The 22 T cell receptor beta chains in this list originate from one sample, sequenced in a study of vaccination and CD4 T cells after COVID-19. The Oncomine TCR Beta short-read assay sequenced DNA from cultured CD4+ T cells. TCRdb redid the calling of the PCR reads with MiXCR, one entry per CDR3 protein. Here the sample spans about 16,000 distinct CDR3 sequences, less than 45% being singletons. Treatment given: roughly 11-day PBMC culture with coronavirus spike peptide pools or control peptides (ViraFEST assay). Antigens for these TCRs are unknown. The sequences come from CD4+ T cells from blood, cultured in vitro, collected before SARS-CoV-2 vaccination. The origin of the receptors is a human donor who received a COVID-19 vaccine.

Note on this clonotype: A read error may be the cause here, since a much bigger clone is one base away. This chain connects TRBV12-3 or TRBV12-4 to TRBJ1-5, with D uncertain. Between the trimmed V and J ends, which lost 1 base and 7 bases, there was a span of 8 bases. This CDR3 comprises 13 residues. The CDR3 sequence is CASSLVGGQPQHF. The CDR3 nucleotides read TGTGCCAGCAGTTTAGTTGGCGGCCAGCCCCAGCATTTT.

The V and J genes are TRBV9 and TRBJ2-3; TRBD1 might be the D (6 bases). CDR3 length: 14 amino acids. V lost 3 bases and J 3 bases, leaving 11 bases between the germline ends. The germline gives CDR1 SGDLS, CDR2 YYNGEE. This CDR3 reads CASSARTGTDTQYF. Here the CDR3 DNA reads TGTGCCAGCAGCGCCAGAACAGGGACAGATACGCAGTATTTT.

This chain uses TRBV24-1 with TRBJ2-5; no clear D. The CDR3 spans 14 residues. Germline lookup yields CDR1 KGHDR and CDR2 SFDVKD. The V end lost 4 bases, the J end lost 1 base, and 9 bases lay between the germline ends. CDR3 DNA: TGTGCCACCAGTGACGTCGGACCCCAAGAGACCCAGTACTTC. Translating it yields CATSDVGPQETQYF.

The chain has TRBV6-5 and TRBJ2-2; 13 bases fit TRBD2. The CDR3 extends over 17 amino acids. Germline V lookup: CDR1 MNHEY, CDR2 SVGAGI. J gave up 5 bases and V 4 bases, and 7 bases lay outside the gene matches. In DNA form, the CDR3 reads TGTGCCAGCAGTTGGGGACTAGCGGGGTTTGGAACCGGGGAGCTGTTTTTT. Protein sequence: CASSWGLAGFGTGELFF.

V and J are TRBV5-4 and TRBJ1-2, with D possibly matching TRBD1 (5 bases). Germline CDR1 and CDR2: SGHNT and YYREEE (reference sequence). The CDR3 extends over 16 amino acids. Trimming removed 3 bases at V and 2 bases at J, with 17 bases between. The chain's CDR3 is CASSWSLDGGNYGYTF. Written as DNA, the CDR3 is TGTGCCAGCAGCTGGTCGCTTGACGGGGGAAACTATGGCTACACCTTC.

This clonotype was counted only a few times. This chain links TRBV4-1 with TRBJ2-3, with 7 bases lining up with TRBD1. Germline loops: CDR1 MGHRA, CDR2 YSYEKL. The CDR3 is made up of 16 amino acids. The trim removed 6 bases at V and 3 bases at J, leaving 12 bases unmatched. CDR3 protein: CASRDQKRGLTDTQYF. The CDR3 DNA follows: TGCGCCAGCAGGGACCAAAAGAGGGGGCTGACAGATACGCAGTATTTT.

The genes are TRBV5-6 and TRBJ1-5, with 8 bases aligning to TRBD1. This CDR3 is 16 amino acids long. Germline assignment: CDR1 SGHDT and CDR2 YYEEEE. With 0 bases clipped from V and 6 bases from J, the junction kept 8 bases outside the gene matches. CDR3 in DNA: TGTGCCAGCAGCTTGGGGACAGGGCTTGTTGGTCAGCCCCAGCATTTT. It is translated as CASSLGTGLVGQPQHF.

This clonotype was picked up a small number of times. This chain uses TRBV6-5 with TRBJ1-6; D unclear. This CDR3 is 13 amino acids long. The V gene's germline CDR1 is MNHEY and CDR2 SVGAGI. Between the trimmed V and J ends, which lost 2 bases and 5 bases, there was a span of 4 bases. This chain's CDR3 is CASSYEHNSPLHF. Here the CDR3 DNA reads TGTGCCAGCAGTTACGAGCATAATTCACCCCTCCACTTT.

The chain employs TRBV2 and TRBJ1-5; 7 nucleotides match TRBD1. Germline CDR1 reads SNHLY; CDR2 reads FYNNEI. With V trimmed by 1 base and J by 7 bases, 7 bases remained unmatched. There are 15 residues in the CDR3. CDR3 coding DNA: TGTGCCAGCAGTGAAGGACAGGGAGGTGGACAGCCCCAGCATTTT. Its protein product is CASSEGQGGGQPQHF.

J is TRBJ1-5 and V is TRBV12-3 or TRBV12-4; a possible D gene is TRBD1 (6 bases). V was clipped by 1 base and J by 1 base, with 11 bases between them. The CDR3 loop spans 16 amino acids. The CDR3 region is CASSLVGQASNQPQHF. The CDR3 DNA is TGTGCCAGCAGTTTAGTGGGACAAGCCAGCAATCAGCCCCAGCATTTT.

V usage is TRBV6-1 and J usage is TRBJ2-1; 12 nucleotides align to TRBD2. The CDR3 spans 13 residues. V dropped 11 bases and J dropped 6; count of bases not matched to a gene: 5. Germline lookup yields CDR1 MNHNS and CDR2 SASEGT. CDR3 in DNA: TGTGCCGAACCGGGACTAGCGGGCAATGAGCAGTTCTTC. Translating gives CAEPGLAGNEQFF.

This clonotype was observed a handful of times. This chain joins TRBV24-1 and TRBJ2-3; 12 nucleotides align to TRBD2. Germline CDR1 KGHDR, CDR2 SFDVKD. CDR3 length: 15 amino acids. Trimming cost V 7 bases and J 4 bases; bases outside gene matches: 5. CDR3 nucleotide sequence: TGTGCCACCAGGGGGACTAGCGGGTTCCCAGATACGCAGTATTTT. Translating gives CATRGTSGFPDTQYF.

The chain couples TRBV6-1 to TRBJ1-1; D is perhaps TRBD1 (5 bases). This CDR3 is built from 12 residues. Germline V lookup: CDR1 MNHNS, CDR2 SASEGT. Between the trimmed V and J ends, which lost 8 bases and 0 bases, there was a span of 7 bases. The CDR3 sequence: CASQDMNTEAFF. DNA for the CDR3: TGTGCCAGCCAGGACATGAACACTGAAGCTTTCTTT.

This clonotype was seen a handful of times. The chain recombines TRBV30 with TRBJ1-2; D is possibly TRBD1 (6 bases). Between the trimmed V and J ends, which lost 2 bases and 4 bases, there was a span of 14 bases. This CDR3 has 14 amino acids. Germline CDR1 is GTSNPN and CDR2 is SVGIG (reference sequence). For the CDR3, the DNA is TGTGCCTGGAGTCCCGGCAGGGGAGGCTATGGCTACACCTTC. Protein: CAWSPGRGGYGYTF.

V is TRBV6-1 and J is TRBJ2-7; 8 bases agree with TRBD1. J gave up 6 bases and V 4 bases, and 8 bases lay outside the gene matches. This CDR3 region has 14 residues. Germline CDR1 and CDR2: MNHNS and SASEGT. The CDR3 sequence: CASSGQGPQSEQYF. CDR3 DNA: TGTGCCAGCAGTGGACAGGGGCCGCAATCCGAGCAGTACTTC.

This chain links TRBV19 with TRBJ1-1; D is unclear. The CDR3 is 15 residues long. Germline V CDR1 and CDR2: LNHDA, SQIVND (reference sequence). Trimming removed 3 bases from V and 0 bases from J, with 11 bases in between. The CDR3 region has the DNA TGTGCCAGTAGTATTGCGGAGGGTATGAACACTGAAGCTTTCTTT. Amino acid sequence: CASSIAEGMNTEAFF.

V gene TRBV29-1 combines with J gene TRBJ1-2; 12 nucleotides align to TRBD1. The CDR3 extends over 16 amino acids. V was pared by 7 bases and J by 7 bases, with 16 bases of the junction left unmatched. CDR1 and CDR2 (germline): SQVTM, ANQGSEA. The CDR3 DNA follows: TGCAGCGCCGCACTTTTACCGGGACAGGGGGCGGCTGGCTACACCTTC. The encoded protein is CSAALLPGQGAAGYTF.

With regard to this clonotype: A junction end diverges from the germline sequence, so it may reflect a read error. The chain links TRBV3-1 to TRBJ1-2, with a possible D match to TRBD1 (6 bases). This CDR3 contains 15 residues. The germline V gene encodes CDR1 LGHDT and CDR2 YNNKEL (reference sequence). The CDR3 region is CASSQDHRDFVGYTF. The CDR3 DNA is TGTGCCAGCAGTCAAGATCACAGGGATTTCGTGGGCTACACCTTC.

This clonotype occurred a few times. The CDR3, as DNA: TGTGCCACCAGTGATGTGGGACAGGGAGTCGGGGAGCTGTTTTTT. Its protein product is CATSDVGQGVGELFF. The chain is built from TRBV24-1 and TRBJ2-2, with TRBD1 matching over 9 bases. The trim removed 3 bases at V and 7 bases at J, leaving 5 bases unmatched. This CDR3 has 15 amino acids. Looked up from germline, CDR1 is KGHDR and CDR2 is SFDVKD.

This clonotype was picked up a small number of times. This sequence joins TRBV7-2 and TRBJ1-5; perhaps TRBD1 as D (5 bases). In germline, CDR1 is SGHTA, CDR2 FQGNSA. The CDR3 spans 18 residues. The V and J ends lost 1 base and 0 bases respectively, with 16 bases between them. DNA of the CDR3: TGTGCCAGCAGCTTAGTCCGGGGGATACCATTTAGCAATCAGCCCCAGCATTTT. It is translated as CASSLVRGIPFSNQPQHF. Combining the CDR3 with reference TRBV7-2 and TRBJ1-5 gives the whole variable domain GAGVSQSPSNKVTEKGKDVELRCDPISGHTALYWYRQSLGQGLEFLIYFQGNSAPDKSGLPSDRFSAERTGGSVSTLTIQRTQQEDSAVYLCASSLVRGIPFSNQPQHFGDGTRLSIL.

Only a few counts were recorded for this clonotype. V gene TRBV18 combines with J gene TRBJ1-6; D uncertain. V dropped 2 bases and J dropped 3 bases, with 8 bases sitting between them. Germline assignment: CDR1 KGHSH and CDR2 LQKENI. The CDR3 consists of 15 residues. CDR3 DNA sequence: TGTGCCAGCTCACCAGGGCGGAACTATAATTCACCCCTCCACTTT. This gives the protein CASSPGRNYNSPLHF. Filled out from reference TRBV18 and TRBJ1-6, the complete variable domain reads NAGVMQNPRHLVRRRGQEARLRCSPMKGHSHVYWYRQLPEEGLKFMVYLQKENIIDESGMPKERFSAEFPKEGPSILRIQQVVRGDSAAYFCASSPGRNYNSPLHFGNGTRLTVT.

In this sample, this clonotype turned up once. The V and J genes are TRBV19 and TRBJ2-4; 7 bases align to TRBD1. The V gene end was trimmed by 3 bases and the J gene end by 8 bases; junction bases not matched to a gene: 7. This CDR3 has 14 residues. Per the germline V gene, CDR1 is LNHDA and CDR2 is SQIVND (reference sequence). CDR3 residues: CASSMRQGIDIQYF. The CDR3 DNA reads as TGTGCCAGTAGTATGAGACAGGGTATTGACATTCAGTACTTC.